This T cell receptor (beta chain) was obtained from a study of regulatory T cells in long-lasting Graves disease. Indicated time point: newly diagnosed GD, antithyroid drugs for less than 3 months. Preparation of the TCR library used RNA extracted from PBMCs. This clonotype appeared a few times. Arm-PCR with iRepertoire HTBI primers amplified the CDR3 regions for these TCR beta libraries. TCRdb redid the calling of the multiplex PCR reads with MiXCR, one entry per CDR3 protein. The sample carries hundreds of thousands of distinct CDR3 sequences, about a sixth recorded once. These same data were also listed under a study on T cells in Graves' hyperthyroidism and ophthalmopathy.

The specimen comprised peripheral blood mononuclear cells (PBMCs), sampled at new diagnosis, from a patient treated with antithyroid drugs. This clonotype originated in a man aged 35-49 years with Graves disease.

CDR3 protein: CASGFRGGLGEQYF. CDR3 bases: TGTGCCAGCGGCTTCCGCGGGGGCTTAGGGGAGCAGTACTTC. The chain has TRBV2 and TRBJ2-7; perhaps TRBD2 as D (7 bases). Germline values: CDR1 SNHLY, CDR2 FYNNEI. CDR3 length: 14 residues. With 8 bases removed from V and 7 bases from J, the gap between germline ends came to 21 bases.